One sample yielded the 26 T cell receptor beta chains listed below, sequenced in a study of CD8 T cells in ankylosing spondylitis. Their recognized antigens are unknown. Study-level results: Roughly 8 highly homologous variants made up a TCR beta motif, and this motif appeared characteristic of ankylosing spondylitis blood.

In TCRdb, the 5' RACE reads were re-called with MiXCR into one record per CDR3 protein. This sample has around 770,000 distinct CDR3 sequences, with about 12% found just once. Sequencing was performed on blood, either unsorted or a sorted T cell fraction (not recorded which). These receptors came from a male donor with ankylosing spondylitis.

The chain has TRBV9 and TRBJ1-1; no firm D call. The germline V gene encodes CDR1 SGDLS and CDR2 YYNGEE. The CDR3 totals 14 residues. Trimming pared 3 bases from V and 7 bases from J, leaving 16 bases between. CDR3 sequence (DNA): TGTGCCAGCAGCGAGAGTCCCGCCCCCGTTGAAGCTTTCTTT. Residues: CASSESPAPVEAFF.

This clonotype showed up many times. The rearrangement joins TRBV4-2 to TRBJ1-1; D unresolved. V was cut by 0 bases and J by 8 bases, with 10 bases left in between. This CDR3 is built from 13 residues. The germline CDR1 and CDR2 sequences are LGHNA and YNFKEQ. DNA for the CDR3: TGTGCCAGCAGCCAAGAAGTTGCCAGGGAAGCTTTCTTT. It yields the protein CASSQEVAREAFF.

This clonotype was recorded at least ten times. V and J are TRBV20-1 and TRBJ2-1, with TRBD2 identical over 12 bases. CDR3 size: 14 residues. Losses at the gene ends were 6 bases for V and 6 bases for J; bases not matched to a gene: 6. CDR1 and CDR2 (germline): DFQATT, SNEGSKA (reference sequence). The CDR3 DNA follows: TGCAGTGCCAGGAGGACTAGCGGGATCAATGAGCAGTTCTTC. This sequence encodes CSARRTSGINEQFF.

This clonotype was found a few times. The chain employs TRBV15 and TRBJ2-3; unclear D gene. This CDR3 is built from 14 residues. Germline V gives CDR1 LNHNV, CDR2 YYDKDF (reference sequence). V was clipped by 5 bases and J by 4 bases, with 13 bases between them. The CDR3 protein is CATSAARRADTQYF. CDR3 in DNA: TGTGCCACCAGCGCCGCTCGTAGGGCAGATACGCAGTATTTT.

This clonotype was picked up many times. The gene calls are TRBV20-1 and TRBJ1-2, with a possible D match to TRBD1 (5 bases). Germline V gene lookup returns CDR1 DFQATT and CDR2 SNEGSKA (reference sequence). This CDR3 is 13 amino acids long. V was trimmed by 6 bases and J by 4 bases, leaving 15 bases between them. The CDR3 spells CSAPAGGSYGYTF. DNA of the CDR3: TGCAGTGCCCCGGCGGGGGGATCCTATGGCTACACCTTC.

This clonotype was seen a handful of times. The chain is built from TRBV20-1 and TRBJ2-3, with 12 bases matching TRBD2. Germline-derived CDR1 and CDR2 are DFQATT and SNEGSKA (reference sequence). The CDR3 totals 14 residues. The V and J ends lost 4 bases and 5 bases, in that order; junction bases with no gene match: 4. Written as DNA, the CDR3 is TGCAGTGCTACGGGACTAGCGGGTCTAGATACGCAGTATTTT. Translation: CSATGLAGLDTQYF.

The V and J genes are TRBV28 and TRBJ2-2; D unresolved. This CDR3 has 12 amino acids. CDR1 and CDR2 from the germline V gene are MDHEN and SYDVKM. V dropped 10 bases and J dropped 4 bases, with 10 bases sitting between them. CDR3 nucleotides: TGTGCCACCCCCATGGCCACCGGGGAGCTGTTTTTT. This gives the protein CATPMATGELFF. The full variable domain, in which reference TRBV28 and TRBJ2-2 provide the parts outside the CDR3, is DVKVTQSSRYLVKRTGEKVFLECVQDMDHENMFWYRQDPGLGLRLIYFSYDVKMKEKGDIPEGYSVSREKKERFSLILESASTNQTSMYLCATPMATGELFFGEGSRLTVL.

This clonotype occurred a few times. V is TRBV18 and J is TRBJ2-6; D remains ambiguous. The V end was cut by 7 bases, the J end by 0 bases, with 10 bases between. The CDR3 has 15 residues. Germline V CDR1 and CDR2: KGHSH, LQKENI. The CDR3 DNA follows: TGTGCCAGCTGCATCGGGTTCTCTGGGGCCAACGTCCTGACTTTC. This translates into CASCIGFSGANVLTF.

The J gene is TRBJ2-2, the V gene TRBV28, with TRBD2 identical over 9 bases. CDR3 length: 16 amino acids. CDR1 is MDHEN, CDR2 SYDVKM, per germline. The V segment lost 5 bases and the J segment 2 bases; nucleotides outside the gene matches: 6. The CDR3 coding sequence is TGTGCCAGCAGTACGGGGGGACTAGCCAACACCGGGGAGCTGTTTTTT. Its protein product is CASSTGGLANTGELFF.

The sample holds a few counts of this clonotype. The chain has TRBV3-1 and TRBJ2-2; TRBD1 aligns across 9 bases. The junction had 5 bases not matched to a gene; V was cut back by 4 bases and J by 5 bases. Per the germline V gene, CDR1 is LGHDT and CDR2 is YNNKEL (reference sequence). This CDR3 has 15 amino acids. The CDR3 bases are TGTGCCAGCAGCCGGGACAGGGCGTTTACCGGGGAGCTGTTTTTT. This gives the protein CASSRDRAFTGELFF.

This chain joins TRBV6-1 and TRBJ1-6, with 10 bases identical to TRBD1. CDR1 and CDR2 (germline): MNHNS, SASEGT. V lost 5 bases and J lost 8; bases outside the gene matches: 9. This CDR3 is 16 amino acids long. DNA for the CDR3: TGTGCCAGCAGTCGCCTGACAGGGGGCGGTTATTCACCCCTCCACTTT. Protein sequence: CASSRLTGGGYSPLHF.

Written as DNA, the CDR3 is TGTGCCAGCACCACACGGAGGGCCAGCGGGAATCAGCCCCAGCATTTT. Protein: CASTTRRASGNQPQHF. The chain links TRBV6-1 to TRBJ1-5; D not certain. The CDR3 totals 16 residues. V lost 7 bases to trimming and J lost 4 bases, with 20 bases between them. Germline V gives CDR1 MNHNS, CDR2 SASEGT.

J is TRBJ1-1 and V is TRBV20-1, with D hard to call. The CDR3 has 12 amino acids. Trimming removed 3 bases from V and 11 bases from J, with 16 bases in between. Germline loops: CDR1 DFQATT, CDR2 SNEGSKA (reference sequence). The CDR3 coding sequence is TGCAGTGCTAGGGGAAGGTTCCCTGGGGCTTTCTTT. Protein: CSARGRFPGAFF.

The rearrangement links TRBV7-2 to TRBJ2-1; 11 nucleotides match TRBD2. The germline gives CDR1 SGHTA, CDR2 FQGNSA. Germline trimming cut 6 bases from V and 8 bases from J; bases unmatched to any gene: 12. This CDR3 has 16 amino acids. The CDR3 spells CASRAGTSGRVYEQFF. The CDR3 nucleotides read TGTGCCAGCAGAGCCGGGACTAGCGGACGCGTTTATGAGCAGTTCTTC.

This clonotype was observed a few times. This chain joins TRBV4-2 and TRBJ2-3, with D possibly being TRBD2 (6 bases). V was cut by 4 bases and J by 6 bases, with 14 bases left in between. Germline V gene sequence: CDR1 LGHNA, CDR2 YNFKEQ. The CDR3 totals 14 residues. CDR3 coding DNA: TGTGCCAGCAGCCGACCTACGGGGGTGGATACGCAGTATTTT. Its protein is CASSRPTGVDTQYF.

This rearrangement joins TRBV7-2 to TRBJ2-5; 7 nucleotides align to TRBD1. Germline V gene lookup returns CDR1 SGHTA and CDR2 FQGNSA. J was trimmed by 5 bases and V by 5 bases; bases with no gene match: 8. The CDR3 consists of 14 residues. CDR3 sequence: CASSRDSVEETQYF. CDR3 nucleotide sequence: TGTGCCAGCAGCCGGGACAGCGTCGAGGAGACCCAGTACTTC.

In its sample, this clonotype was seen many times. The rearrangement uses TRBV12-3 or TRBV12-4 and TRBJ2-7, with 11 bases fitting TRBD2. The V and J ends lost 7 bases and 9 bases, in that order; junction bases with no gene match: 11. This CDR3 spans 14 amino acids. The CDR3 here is CASTRTSGGRGQYF. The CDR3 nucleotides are TGTGCCAGCACCCGTACTAGCGGGGGCCGGGGGCAGTACTTC.

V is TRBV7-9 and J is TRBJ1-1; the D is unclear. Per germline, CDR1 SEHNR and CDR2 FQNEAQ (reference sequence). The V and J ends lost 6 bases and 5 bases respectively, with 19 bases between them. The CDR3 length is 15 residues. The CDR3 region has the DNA TGTGCCAGCAGTCTATTAGTGAGGTCGCTGACTGAAGCTTTCTTT. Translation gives CASSLLVRSLTEAFF.

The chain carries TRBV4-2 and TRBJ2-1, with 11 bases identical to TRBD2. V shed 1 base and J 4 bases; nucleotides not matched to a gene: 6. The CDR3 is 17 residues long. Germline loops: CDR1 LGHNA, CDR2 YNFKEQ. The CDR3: CASSQVNGLAGYNEQFF. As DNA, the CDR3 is TGTGCCAGCAGCCAAGTCAATGGACTAGCGGGTTACAATGAGCAGTTCTTC.

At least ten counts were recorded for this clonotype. Here the CDR3 DNA reads TGCGCCAGCAGCTTCGGGACAGTTCTGGGCCGGAGCACTGAAGCTTTCTTT. Its protein is CASSFGTVLGRSTEAFF. This chain joins TRBV4-3 and TRBJ1-1; 7 nucleotides match TRBD1. CDR3 length: 17 amino acids. V lost 5 bases to trimming and J lost 4 bases; unmatched junction nucleotides: 16. Germline CDR1 is LGHNA and CDR2 is YSLEER.

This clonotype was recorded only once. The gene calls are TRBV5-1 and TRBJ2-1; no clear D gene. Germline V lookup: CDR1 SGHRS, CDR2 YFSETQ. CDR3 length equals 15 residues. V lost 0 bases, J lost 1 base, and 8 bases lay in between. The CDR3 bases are TGCGCCAGCAGCTTGGAGGTGGGTTCCTACAATGAGCAGTTCTTC. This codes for CASSLEVGSYNEQFF.

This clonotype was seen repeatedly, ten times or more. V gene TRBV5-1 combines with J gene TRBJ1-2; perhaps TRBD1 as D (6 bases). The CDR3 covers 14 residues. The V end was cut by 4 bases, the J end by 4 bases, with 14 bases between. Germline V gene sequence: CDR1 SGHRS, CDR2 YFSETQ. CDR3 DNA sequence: TGCGCCAGCAGCCAGGACAGTTTCGGCTATGGCTACACCTTC. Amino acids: CASSQDSFGYGYTF.

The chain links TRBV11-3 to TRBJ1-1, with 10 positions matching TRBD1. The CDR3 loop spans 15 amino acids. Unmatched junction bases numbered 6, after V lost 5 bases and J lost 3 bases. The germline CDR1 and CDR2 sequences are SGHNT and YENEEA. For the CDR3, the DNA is TGTGCCAGCAGCCTTCGGACAGGGGGGGACACTGAAGCTTTCTTT. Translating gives CASSLRTGGDTEAFF.

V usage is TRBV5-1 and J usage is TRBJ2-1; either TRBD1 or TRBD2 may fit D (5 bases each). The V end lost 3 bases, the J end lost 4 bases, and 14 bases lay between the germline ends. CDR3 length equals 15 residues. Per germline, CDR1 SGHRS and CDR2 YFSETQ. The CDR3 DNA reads TGCGCCAGCAGCTATACAGCGGACACTTACAATGAGCAGTTCTTC. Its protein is CASSYTADTYNEQFF.

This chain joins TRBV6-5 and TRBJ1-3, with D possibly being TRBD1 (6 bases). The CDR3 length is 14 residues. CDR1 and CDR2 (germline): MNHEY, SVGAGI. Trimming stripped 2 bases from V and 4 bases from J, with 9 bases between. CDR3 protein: CASSYIGGGNTIYF. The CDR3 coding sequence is TGTGCCAGCAGTTACATCGGGGGCGGAAACACCATATATTTT.

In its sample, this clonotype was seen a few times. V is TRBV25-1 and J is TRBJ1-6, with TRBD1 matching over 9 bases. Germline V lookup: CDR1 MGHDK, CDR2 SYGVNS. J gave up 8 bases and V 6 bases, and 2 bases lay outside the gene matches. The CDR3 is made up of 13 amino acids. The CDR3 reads CASRWTGDSPLHF. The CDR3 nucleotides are TGTGCCAGCAGATGGACAGGGGATTCACCCCTCCACTTT.